This is a list of T cell receptor beta chains from one sample in a study of blood T cell repertoires in COVID-19. Here immunoSEQ multiplex PCR was the method, and the copy in TCRdb shows in-frame clones only, minus some. The sample records 100,000 to 150,000 clones, more than 60% being singletons. Sequences were obtained from peripheral blood. These receptors originate from a woman in her 70s with acute or convalescent COVID-19. Each CDR3 is given with its conserved first and last residue. D genes are given only for firm matches. Only some rows state a clone size, as once, few, many or a class for expanded clones.

cdr3_length,clone_size,v_call,j_call,d_call,cdr3_aa,cdr3_nt
17,once,TRBV25-1,TRBJ1-3,.,CASSDLGVWGSGNTIYF,TGTGCCAGCAGTGACCTAGGGGTATGGGGCTCTGGAAACACCATATATTTT
14,.,TRBV3-1/TRBV3-2,TRBJ2-5,.,CASSQGTGSETQYF,TGTGCCAGCAGCCAAGGCACAGGGTCGGAGACCCAGTACTTC
21,.,TRBV21-1,TRBJ1-2,.,CASSRREIPITGRPWSYGYTF,TGTGCCAGCAGCAGAAGGGAAATCCCTATTACAGGACGGCCCTGGAGCTATGGCTACACCTTC
16,.,TRBV10-3,TRBJ2-3,TRBD2,CAISGLAGGPVDTQYF,TGTGCCATCAGTGGACTAGCGGGAGGGCCTGTAGATACGCAGTATTTT
16,few,TRBV7-6,TRBJ2-3,TRBD1,CASSLVAGGTADTQYF,TGTGCCAGCAGCTTAGTGGCAGGGGGCACCGCAGATACGCAGTATTTT
15,once,TRBV5-4,TRBJ1-2,.,CASSPARAGAYGYTF,TGTGCCAGCAGCCCCGCGAGGGCAGGGGCCTATGGCTACACCTTC
14,.,TRBV6-6,TRBJ2-7,TRBD1,CASSFPTGAYEQYF,TGTGCCAGCAGTTTTCCCACAGGGGCCTACGAGCAGTACTTC
15,.,TRBV6-2/TRBV6-3,TRBJ2-1,.,CASSYSGSRGNEQFF,TGTGCCAGCAGTTACTCTGGCAGTAGAGGGAATGAGCAGTTCTTC
13,.,TRBV7-3,TRBJ1-1,.,CASSYTVNTEAFF,TGTGCCAGCAGCTATACAGTGAACACTGAAGCTTTCTTT
15,few,TRBV19,TRBJ1-2,TRBD1,CASRTLGQFNYGYTF,TGTGCCAGTAGAACCCTGGGACAGTTTAACTATGGCTACACCTTC
15,.,TRBV28,TRBJ2-5,.,CASSFKGGWQETQYF,TGTGCCAGCAGTTTTAAAGGGGGATGGCAAGAGACCCAGTACTTC
13,.,TRBV5-6,TRBJ2-7,.,CASSPLQGRKQYF,TGTGCCAGCAGCCCCCTACAGGGACGTAAGCAGTACTTC
16,.,TRBV15,TRBJ1-4,TRBD1,CATSRSGTGGTEKLFF,TGTGCCACCAGCAGAAGTGGGACAGGGGGAACTGAAAAACTGTTTTTT
15,few,TRBV6-6,TRBJ1-5,TRBD1,CASRPGQGRGQPQHF,TGTGCCAGCAGACCAGGACAGGGACGGGGTCAGCCCCAGCATTTT